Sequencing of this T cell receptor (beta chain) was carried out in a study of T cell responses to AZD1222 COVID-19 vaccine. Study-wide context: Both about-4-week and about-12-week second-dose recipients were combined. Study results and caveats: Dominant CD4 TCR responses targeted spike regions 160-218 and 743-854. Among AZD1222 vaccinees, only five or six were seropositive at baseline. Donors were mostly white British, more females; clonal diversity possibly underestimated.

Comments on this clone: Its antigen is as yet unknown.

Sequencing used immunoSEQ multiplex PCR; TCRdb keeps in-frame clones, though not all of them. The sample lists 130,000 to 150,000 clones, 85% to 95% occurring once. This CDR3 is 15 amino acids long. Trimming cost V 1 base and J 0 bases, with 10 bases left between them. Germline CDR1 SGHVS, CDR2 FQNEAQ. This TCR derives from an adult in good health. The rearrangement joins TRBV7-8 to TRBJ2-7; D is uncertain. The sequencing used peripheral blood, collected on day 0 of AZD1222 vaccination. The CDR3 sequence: CASSLEGGSSYEQYF. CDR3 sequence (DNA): TGTGCCAGCAGCTTAGAGGGCGGCAGCTCCTACGAGCAGTACTTC.